This T cell receptor beta chain was sequenced in a study of T cells in tuberculosis. Study as a whole: IGRA-negative adolescents, IGRA-positive adolescents with latent tuberculosis and adults with active tuberculosis formed this South African cohort.

TCRdb's table, derived via immunoSEQ multiplex PCR, lists solely in-frame clones and lacks some. The sample records around 45,000 clones, roughly 94% being singletons. The V end lost 0 bases, the J end lost 0 bases, and 8 bases lay between the germline ends. The CDR3 covers 15 residues. CDR1 is SGHTS, CDR2 YDEGEE, per germline. General study findings and limits: Cases with active tuberculosis were adults, while controls were adolescents. Smaller alpha distances in active tuberculosis partly reflected shorter CDR3-alpha lengths.

As concerns this clone: The antigen remains unidentified.

The clonotype originates from a donor aged 10-29 years with latent tuberculosis or without tuberculosis infection. Some clones in this sample may be carry-over from other donors' samples. Sequencing input: PBMCs. The rearrangement links TRBV5-8 to TRBJ2-3, with a tentative D call TRBD2 (5 bases). The CDR3 coding sequence is TGTGCCAGCAGCTTGGGAAGCGGCAGCACAGATACGCAGTATTTT. This codes for CASSLGSGSTDTQYF.